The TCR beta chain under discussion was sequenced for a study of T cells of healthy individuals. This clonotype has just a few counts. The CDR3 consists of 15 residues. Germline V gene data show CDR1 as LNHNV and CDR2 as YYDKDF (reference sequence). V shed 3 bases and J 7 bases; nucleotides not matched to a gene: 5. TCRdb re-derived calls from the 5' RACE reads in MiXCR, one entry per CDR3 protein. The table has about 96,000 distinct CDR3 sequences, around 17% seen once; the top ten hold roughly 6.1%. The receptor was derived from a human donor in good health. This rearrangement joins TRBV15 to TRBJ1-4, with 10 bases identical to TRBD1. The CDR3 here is CATSSKTGGFEKLFF. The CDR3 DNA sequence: TGTGCCACCAGCAGCAAGACAGGGGGCTTTGAAAAACTGTTTTTT. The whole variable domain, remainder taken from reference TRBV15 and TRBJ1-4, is DAMVIQNPRYQVTQFGKPVTLSCSQTLNHNVMYWYQQKSSQAPKLLFHYYDKDFNNEADTPDNFQSRRPNTSFCFLDIRSPGLGDTAMYLCATSSKTGGFEKLFFGSGTQLSVL.